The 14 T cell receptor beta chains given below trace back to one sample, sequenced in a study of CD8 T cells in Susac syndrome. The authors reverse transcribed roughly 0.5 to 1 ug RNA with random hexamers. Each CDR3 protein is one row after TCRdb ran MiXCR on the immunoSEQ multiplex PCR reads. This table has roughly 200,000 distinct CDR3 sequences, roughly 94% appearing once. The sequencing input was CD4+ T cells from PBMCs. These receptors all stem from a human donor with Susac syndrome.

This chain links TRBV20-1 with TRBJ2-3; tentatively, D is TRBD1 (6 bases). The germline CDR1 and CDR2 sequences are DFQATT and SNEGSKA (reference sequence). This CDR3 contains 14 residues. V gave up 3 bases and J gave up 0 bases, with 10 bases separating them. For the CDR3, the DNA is TGCAGTGCTAGGAGGGGGACCAGCACAGATACGCAGTATTTT. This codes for CSARRGTSTDTQYF.

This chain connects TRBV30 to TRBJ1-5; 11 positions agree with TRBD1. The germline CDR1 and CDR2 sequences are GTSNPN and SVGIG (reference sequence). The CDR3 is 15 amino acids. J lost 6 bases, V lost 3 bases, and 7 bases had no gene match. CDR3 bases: TGTGCCTGGAGCCTCGGGACAGGGGGACGTCAGCCCCAGCATTTT. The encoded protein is CAWSLGTGGRQPQHF.

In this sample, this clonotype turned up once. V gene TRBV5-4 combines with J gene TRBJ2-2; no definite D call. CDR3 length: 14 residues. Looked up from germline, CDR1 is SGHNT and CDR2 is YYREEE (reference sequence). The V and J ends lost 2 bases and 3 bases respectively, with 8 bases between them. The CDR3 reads CASSFKQDTGELFF. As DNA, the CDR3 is TGTGCCAGCAGCTTTAAGCAGGACACCGGGGAGCTGTTTTTT.

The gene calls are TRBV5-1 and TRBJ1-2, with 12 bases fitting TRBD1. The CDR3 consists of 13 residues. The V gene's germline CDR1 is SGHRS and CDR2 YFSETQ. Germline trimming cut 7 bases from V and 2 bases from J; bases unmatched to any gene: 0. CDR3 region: CASGTGGNYGYTF. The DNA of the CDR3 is TGCGCCAGCGGGACAGGGGGCAACTATGGCTACACCTTC.

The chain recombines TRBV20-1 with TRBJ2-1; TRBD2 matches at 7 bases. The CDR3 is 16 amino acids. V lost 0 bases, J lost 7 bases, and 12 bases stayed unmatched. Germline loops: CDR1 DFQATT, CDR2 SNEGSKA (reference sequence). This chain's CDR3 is CSARDKKRETGNEQFF. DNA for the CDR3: TGCAGTGCTAGAGATAAGAAGCGGGAAACGGGGAATGAGCAGTTCTTC.

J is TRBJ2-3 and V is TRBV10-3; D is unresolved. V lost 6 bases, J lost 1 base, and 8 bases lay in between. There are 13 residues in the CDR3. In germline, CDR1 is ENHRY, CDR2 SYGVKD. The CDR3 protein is CAIRRVGTDTQYF. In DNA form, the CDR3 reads TGTGCCATCAGGAGAGTGGGCACAGATACGCAGTATTTT.

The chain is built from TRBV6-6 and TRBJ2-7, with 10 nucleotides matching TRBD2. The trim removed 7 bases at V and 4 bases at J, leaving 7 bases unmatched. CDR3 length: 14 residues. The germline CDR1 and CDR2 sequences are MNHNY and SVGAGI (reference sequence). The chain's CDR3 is CASTSSGSNYEQYF. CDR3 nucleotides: TGTGCCAGCACGTCTAGCGGGAGTAATTACGAGCAGTACTTC.

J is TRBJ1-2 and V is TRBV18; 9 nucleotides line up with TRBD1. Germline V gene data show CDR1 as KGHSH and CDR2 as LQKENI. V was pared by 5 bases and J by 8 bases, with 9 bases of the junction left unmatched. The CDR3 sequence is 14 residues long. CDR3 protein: CASSSPGQGKGYTF. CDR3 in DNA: TGTGCCAGCTCATCGCCGGGACAGGGAAAGGGCTACACCTTC.

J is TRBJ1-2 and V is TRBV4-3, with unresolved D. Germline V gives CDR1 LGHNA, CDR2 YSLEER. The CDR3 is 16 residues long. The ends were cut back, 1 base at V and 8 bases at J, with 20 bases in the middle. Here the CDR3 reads CASSQGISHRADGYTF. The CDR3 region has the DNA TGCGCCAGCAGCCAAGGAATCTCTCATAGGGCTGACGGCTACACCTTC.

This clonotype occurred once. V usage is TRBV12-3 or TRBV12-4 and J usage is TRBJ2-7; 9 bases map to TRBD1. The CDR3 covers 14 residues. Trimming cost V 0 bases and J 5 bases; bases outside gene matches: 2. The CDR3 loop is CASSLAGTGNEQYF. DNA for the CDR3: TGTGCCAGCAGTTTAGCTGGGACAGGGAACGAGCAGTACTTC.

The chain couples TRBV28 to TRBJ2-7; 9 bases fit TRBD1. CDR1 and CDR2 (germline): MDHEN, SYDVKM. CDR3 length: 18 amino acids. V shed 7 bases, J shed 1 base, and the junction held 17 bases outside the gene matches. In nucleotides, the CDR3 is TGTGCCAGCATCCCTTGGGGACAGGGACGAATTGAGTCCTACGAGCAGTACTTC. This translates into CASIPWGQGRIESYEQYF.

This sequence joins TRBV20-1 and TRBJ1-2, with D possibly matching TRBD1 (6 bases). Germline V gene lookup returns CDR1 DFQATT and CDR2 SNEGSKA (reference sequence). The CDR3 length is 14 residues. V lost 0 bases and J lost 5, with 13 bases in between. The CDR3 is CSAREEGTPYGYTF. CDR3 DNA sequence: TGCAGTGCTAGAGAGGAAGGGACACCATATGGCTACACCTTC.

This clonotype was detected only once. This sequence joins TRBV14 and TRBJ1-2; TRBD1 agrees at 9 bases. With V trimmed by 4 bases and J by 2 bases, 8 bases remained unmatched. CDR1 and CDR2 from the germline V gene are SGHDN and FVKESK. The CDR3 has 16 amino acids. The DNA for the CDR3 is TGTGCCAGCAGCCCGCGTATAGGACAGGGGAACTATGGCTACACCTTC. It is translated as CASSPRIGQGNYGYTF.

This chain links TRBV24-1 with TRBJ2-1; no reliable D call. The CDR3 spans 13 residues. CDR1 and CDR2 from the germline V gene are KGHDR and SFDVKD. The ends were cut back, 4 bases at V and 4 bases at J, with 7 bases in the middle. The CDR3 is CATSDPSYNEQFF. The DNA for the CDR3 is TGTGCCACCAGTGACCCCAGTTACAATGAGCAGTTCTTC.